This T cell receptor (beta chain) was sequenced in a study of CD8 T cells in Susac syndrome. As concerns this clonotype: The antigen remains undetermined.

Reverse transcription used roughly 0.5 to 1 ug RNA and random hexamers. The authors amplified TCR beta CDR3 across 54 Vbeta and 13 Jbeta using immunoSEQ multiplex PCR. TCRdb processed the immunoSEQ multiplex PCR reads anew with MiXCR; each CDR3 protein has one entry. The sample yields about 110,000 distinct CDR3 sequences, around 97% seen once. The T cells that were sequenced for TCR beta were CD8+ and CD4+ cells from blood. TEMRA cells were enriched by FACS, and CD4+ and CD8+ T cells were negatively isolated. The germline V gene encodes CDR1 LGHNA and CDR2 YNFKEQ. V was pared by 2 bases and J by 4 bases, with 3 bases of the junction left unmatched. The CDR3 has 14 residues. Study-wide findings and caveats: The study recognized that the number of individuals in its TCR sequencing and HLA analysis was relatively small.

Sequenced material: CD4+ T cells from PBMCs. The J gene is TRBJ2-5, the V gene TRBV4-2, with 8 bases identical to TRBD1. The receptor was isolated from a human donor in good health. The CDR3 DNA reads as TGTGCCAGCAGCCAAAAGACAGGGGCAGAGACCCAGTACTTC. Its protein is CASSQKTGAETQYF.